This T cell receptor (beta chain) came from a study of cytomegalovirus exposure and HLA in healthy donors. The CDR3 has 17 amino acids. J gave up 4 bases and V 0 bases, and 11 bases lay outside the gene matches. Germline loops: CDR1 SGDLS, CDR2 YYNGEE. The protocol was immunoSEQ multiplex PCR, while the TCRdb copy is restricted to in-frame clones and leaves out a portion. Altogether 99,000 or so clones are present, more than 85% being singletons, with the ten largest covering about 4%. Material: PBMCs. The TCR originated in a woman younger than 35 in good health and CMV-seropositive. The chain carries TRBV9 and TRBJ2-7; 9 positions agree with TRBD1. DNA for the CDR3: TGTGCCAGCAGCGTAGCCCCCTTACAGGGGGCAATGTACGAGCAGTACTTC. Amino acid sequence: CASSVAPLQGAMYEQYF.